This passage covers 27 T cell receptor beta chains from one sample sequenced in a study of PD-1 blockade in classical Hodgkin lymphoma. Produced via immunoSEQ multiplex PCR; TCRdb's table is partial and in-frame only. This sample has roughly 90,000 clones, with about 83% found just once. Time point of the sample: cycle 4 day 1 (C4D1), after more than five weeks of nivolumab. Each patient experienced a relapse that followed autologous stem cell transplantation, and brentuximab vedotin exposure varied. The material sequenced was peripheral blood mononuclear cells (PBMCs), taken before the fourth cycle of nivolumab. The origin of the receptors is a human donor with classical Hodgkin lymphoma.

This chain uses TRBV11-2 with TRBJ2-3; 11 positions match TRBD2. CDR3 size: 18 residues. Germline V gives CDR1 SGHAT, CDR2 FQNNGV. V lost 4 bases and J lost 0; bases outside the gene matches: 9. CDR3 coding DNA: TGTGCCAGCAGCTCCGGGACTAGCGGATTCTTTAGCACAGATACGCAGTATTTT. This gives the protein CASSSGTSGFFSTDTQYF.

This clone was seen only a few times. The rearrangement links TRBV19 to TRBJ2-7, with 7 bases identical to TRBD2. This CDR3 spans 15 amino acids. V dropped 2 bases and J dropped 2; count of bases not matched to a gene: 6. The germline gives CDR1 LNHDA, CDR2 SQIVND (reference sequence). CDR3 sequence reads: CASSISSLAAYEQYF. The DNA of the CDR3 is TGTGCCAGTAGTATAAGTTCCCTAGCGGCCTACGAGCAGTACTTC.

The genes are TRBV18 and TRBJ2-1; 7 positions match TRBD1. J was trimmed by 1 base and V by 2 bases; bases with no gene match: 2. Germline CDR1 is KGHSH and CDR2 is LQKENI. This CDR3 is built from 15 residues. The CDR3 here is CASSPGTASYNEQFF. In DNA form, the CDR3 reads TGTGCCAGCTCACCAGGGACAGCTTCCTACAATGAGCAGTTCTTC.

This clone was counted between two and nine times. This sequence joins TRBV7-8 and TRBJ1-1; weak D call: TRBD1 (6 bases). This CDR3 has 14 residues. Trimming stripped 3 bases from V and 4 bases from J, with 12 bases between. Germline V gene data show CDR1 as SGHVS and CDR2 as FQNEAQ. CDR3 residues: CASSFMGASTEAFF. CDR3 nucleotides: TGTGCCAGCAGCTTCATGGGGGCTAGCACTGAAGCTTTCTTT. The whole variable domain, filled in from reference TRBV7-8 and TRBJ1-1, reads GAGVSQSPRYKVAKRGQDVALRCDPISGHVSLFWYQQALGQGPEFLTYFQNEAQLDKSGLPSDRFFAERPEGSVSTLKIQRTQQEDSAVYLCASSFMGASTEAFFGQGTRLTVV.

The chain recombines TRBV15 with TRBJ2-7; 7 nucleotides agree with TRBD1. This CDR3 comprises 14 residues. Germline CDR1 LNHNV, CDR2 YYDKDF (reference sequence). V dropped 4 bases and J dropped 3; count of bases not matched to a gene: 6. The DNA of the CDR3 is TGTGCCACCAGCATAGACAGGGTCGACTACGAGCAGTACTTC. Translating gives CATSIDRVDYEQYF.

The chain combines TRBV4-2 with TRBJ2-1; tentative D call: TRBD2 (6 bases). Per germline, CDR1 LGHNA and CDR2 YNFKEQ. Trimming left V 3 bases short and J 5 bases short, with 17 bases between. This CDR3 region has 16 residues. CDR3 sequence: CASSQWAGTPNNEQFF. CDR3 DNA sequence: TGTGCCAGCAGCCAGTGGGCCGGGACTCCAAACAATGAGCAGTTCTTC.

V is TRBV27 and J is TRBJ2-2, with TRBD1 matching over 7 bases. The germline CDR1 and CDR2 sequences are MNHEY and SMNVEV (reference sequence). J gave up 6 bases and V 6 bases, and 4 bases lay outside the gene matches. The CDR3 has 13 residues. CDR3 region: CASRLTGPGELFF. Written as DNA, the CDR3 is TGTGCCAGCAGATTGACAGGGCCCGGGGAGCTGTTTTTT.

The genes are TRBV5-4 and TRBJ2-1; the D is unclear. This CDR3 has 15 amino acids. Germline CDR1 reads SGHNT; CDR2 reads YYREEE (reference sequence). V was pared by 0 bases and J by 0 bases, with 7 bases between. Here the CDR3 DNA reads TGTGCCAGCAGCTTGGTGGGAAGCTCCTACAATGAGCAGTTCTTC. Amino acids: CASSLVGSSYNEQFF.

This sequence joins TRBV27 and TRBJ2-2; D remains ambiguous. Trimming took 6 bases from V and 7 from J, leaving 9 bases between them. Germline V gene lookup returns CDR1 MNHEY and CDR2 SMNVEV (reference sequence). The CDR3 length is 12 residues. The chain's CDR3 is CASRPTYGELFF. In DNA, the CDR3 is TGTGCCAGCAGACCTACCTACGGGGAGCTGTTTTTT.

This chain connects TRBV30 to TRBJ2-3, with TRBD1 as a possible D gene (6 bases). The V and J ends lost 7 bases and 9 bases respectively, with 23 bases between them. The CDR3 covers 14 residues. CDR1 and CDR2 from the germline V gene are GTSNPN and SVGIG (reference sequence). The CDR3 coding sequence is TGTGCCTTCCGGGACCTAGGCCTCACAGGGACGCAGTATTTT. Protein sequence: CAFRDLGLTGTQYF. Full variable domain (rest looked up from reference TRBV30 and TRBJ2-3): SQTIHQWPATLVQPVGSPLSLECTVEGTSNPNLYWYRQAAGRGLQLLFYSVGIGQISSEVPQNLSASRPQDRQFILSSKKLLLSDSGFYLCAFRDLGLTGTQYFGPGTRLTVL.

The chain joins TRBV4-2 to TRBJ2-1; TRBD2 matches 9 bases. CDR1 and CDR2 from the germline V gene are LGHNA and YNFKEQ. Trimming removed 4 bases from V and 3 bases from J; junction bases left unmatched: 7. This CDR3 comprises 16 residues. The CDR3 region is CASSRAGTSNYNEQFF. CDR3 in DNA: TGTGCCAGCAGCCGCGCCGGGACTAGCAACTACAATGAGCAGTTCTTC.

This clone was detected only once. V usage is TRBV27 and J usage is TRBJ2-2; the match to TRBD1 covers 8 bases. The CDR3 length is 16 residues. Looked up from germline, CDR1 is MNHEY and CDR2 is SMNVEV (reference sequence). J was trimmed by 0 bases and V by 6 bases; bases with no gene match: 6. This chain's CDR3 is CASRGGTGANTGELFF. For the CDR3, the DNA is TGTGCCAGCAGAGGGGGGACAGGAGCGAACACCGGGGAGCTGTTTTTT.

J is TRBJ2-5 and V is TRBV9; TRBD2 matches at 12 bases. CDR3 length: 16 amino acids. The J segment lost 4 bases and the V segment lost 4 bases, leaving 8 bases of the junction unmatched. CDR1 is SGDLS and CDR2 is YYNGEE in the germline V gene. The CDR3 DNA follows: TGTGCCAGCAGCCCAGGACTAGCGGGAATACGAGAGACCCAGTACTTC. This codes for CASSPGLAGIRETQYF.

The chain links TRBV5-1 to TRBJ2-3; perhaps TRBD2 as D (5 bases). This CDR3 has 16 residues. The ends were cut back, 0 bases at V and 2 bases at J, with 13 bases in the middle. The germline V gene encodes CDR1 SGHRS and CDR2 YFSETQ. CDR3 sequence reads: CASSLGGPGITDTQYF. CDR3 DNA sequence: TGCGCCAGCAGCTTGGGCGGTCCGGGGATCACAGATACGCAGTATTTT.

V is TRBV20-1 and J is TRBJ2-7; D not resolved. The CDR3 has 11 residues. The germline V and J ends were trimmed by 5 bases and 6 bases, with 11 bases remaining between them. Germline CDR1 and CDR2: DFQATT and SNEGSKA (reference sequence). This CDR3 is CSADHSGEQYF. CDR3 nucleotides: TGCAGTGCTGATCATAGTGGCGAGCAGTACTTC.

This sequence joins TRBV9 and TRBJ2-1; 7 nucleotides align to TRBD2. The trim removed 4 bases at V and 0 bases at J, leaving 4 bases unmatched. CDR1 is SGDLS, CDR2 YYNGEE, per germline. The CDR3 length is 15 residues. CDR3 loop: CASSPLAGSYNEQFF. The CDR3 DNA follows: TGTGCCAGCAGCCCGTTAGCGGGCTCCTACAATGAGCAGTTCTTC.

This clone was picked up a small number of times. The rearrangement links TRBV27 to TRBJ1-5; TRBD1 is a possible D gene (5 bases). The CDR3 has 13 residues. Germline-derived CDR1 and CDR2 are MNHEY and SMNVEV (reference sequence). Deletions cut 3 bases from V and 7 bases from J, with 10 bases between. The CDR3 region is CASSLVGEQPQHF. Written as DNA, the CDR3 is TGTGCCAGCAGTTTGGTAGGGGAACAGCCCCAGCATTTT.

V usage is TRBV11-2 and J usage is TRBJ1-2; 10 bases fit TRBD1. Germline CDR1 reads SGHAT; CDR2 reads FQNNGV. The CDR3 extends over 15 amino acids. J was trimmed by 3 bases and V by 5 bases; bases with no gene match: 6. DNA of the CDR3: TGTGCCAGCAGCAACCGGGACAGGGGAGACTATGGCTACACCTTC. Translated, it gives CASSNRDRGDYGYTF.

The chain uses TRBV6-1 and TRBJ2-7; possibly TRBD2 for D (5 bases). The V gene's germline CDR1 is MNHNS and CDR2 SASEGT. The CDR3 length is 11 residues. The CDR3 reads CARAEGYEQYF. The CDR3 region has the DNA TGTGCGAGGGCAGAGGGCTACGAGCAGTACTTC.

J is TRBJ1-3 and V is TRBV7-9, with D perhaps matching TRBD1 (6 bases). V was shortened by 5 bases and J by 2 bases, with 16 bases between the two germline ends. From germline, CDR1 is SEHNR and CDR2 FQNEAQ (reference sequence). The CDR3 consists of 16 residues. DNA of the CDR3: TGTGCCAGCAGCCCCCCGGGCAGGGGACCTGGAAACACCATATATTTT. Protein sequence: CASSPPGRGPGNTIYF.

The chain joins TRBV11-1 to TRBJ1-1; D is perhaps TRBD1 (5 bases). The CDR3 has 14 residues. Germline-derived CDR1 and CDR2 are SGHAT and FQDESV (reference sequence). Trimming cost V 5 bases and J 0 bases, with 10 bases left between them. As DNA, the CDR3 is TGTGCCAGCAGCCTGGACATGATGAACACTGAAGCTTTCTTT. Protein sequence: CASSLDMMNTEAFF. The variable domain in full, completed from reference TRBV11-1 and TRBJ1-1, reads EAEVAQSPRYKITEKSQAVAFWCDPISGHATLYWYRQILGQGPELLVQFQDESVVDDSQLPKDRFSAERLKGVDSTLKIQPAELGDSAMYLCASSLDMMNTEAFFGQGTRLTVV.

The genes are TRBV11-2 and TRBJ1-2; D is possibly TRBD1 (6 bases). The CDR3 extends over 16 amino acids. The ends were cut back, 8 bases at V and 0 bases at J, with 19 bases in the middle. Germline loops: CDR1 SGHAT, CDR2 FQNNGV. As DNA, the CDR3 is TGTGCCAGCGGAGTAGGGGGAAGGGACACTAACTATGGCTACACCTTC. Its translation: CASGVGGRDTNYGYTF. Based on the CDR3 plus reference TRBV11-2 and TRBJ1-2, the full variable domain is EAGVAQSPRYKIIEKRQSVAFWCNPISGHATLYWYQQILGQGPKLLIQFQNNGVVDDSQLPKDRFSAERLKGVDSTLKIQPAKLEDSAVYLCASGVGGRDTNYGYTFGSGTRLTVV.

The gene calls are TRBV5-6 and TRBJ1-2; 9 nucleotides align to TRBD1. V shed 4 bases and J 5 bases; nucleotides not matched to a gene: 6. Germline V gene lookup returns CDR1 SGHDT and CDR2 YYEEEE. This CDR3 has 14 residues. The CDR3, as DNA: TGTGCCAGCAGCCCGGTGGGACAGGGTTATGGCTACACCTTC. Its protein product is CASSPVGQGYGYTF.

The chain recombines TRBV11-1 with TRBJ2-7; D may be TRBD1 (5 bases). Trimming pared 5 bases from V and 2 bases from J, leaving 13 bases between. Germline V lookup: CDR1 SGHAT, CDR2 FQDESV (reference sequence). The CDR3 has 14 residues. CDR3 bases: TGTGCCAGCAGCCCGACAGTAGGTACCTACGAGCAGTACTTC. Translating it yields CASSPTVGTYEQYF.

The chain carries TRBV5-1 and TRBJ1-1; D is perhaps TRBD1 (5 bases). V was cut by 0 bases and J by 0 bases, with 6 bases left in between. CDR3 length equals 14 residues. CDR1 and CDR2 from the germline V gene are SGHRS and YFSETQ. The CDR3 coding sequence is TGCGCCAGCAGCTTGGGACAGATGAACACTGAAGCTTTCTTT. It is translated as CASSLGQMNTEAFF.

The gene calls are TRBV9 and TRBJ1-3; no clear D. CDR1 is SGDLS and CDR2 is YYNGEE in the germline V gene. With 4 bases removed from V and 5 bases from J, the gap between germline ends came to 10 bases. This CDR3 is built from 13 residues. The CDR3 DNA is TGTGCCAGCAGCCCCACCGACAGAAACACCATATATTTT. It encodes CASSPTDRNTIYF.

The chain recombines TRBV30 with TRBJ2-7; 8 bases align to TRBD2. The CDR3 loop spans 14 amino acids. Germline V gene sequence: CDR1 GTSNPN, CDR2 SVGIG (reference sequence). Trimming at V came to 3 bases and at J to 4 bases, leaving 8 bases not matched to a gene. The CDR3 spells CAWRNRGGVYEQYF. The CDR3 region has the DNA TGTGCCTGGAGGAACCGGGGGGGGGTGTACGAGCAGTACTTC.